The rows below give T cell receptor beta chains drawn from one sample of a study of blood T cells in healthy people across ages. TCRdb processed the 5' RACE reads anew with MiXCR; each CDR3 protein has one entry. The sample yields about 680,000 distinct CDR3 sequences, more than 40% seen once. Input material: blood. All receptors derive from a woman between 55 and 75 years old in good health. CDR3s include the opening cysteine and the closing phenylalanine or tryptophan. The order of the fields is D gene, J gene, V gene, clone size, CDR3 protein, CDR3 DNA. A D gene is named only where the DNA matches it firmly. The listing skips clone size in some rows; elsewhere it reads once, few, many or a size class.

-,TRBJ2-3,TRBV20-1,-,CSASLLSRSTDTQYF,TGCAGTGCTAGTCTCCTCTCAAGGAGCACAGATACGCAGTATTTT
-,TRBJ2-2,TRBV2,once,CASSNRAGELFF,TGTGCCAGCAGTAACAGGGCCGGGGAGCTGTTTTTT
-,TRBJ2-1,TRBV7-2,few,CASSPHFGASPYSEQFF,TGTGCCAGCAGCCCCCATTTCGGCGCTTCCCCGTACAGTGAGCAGTTCTTC
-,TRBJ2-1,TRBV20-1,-,CSASVEDGQFF,TGCAGTGCAAGTGTAGAGGATGGGCAGTTCTTC
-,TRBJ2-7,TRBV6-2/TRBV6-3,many,CASRSGTPIYEQYF,TGTGCCAGCAGATCCGGGACACCTATCTACGAGCAGTACTTC
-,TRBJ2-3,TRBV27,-,CASISTDTQYF,TGTGCCAGCATCTCGACAGATACGCAGTATTTT
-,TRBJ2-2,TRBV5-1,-,CASSLLASTGELFF,TGCGCCAGCAGCTTGTTGGCTTCCACCGGGGAGCTGTTTTTT
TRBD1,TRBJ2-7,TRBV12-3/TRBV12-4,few,CASSSGTGIYYEQYF,TGTGCCAGCAGTTCCGGGACAGGGATTTACTACGAGCAGTACTTC
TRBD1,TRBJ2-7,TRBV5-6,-,CTSSSPGQGAIEQYF,TGTACCAGCAGCTCTCCGGGACAGGGGGCGATTGAGCAGTACTTC
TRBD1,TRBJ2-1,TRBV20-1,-,CSARTGQGLSEQFF,TGCAGTGCTAGAACGGGACAGGGCCTTTCCGAGCAGTTCTTC
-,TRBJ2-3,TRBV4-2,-,CASSLARVVGDTQYF,TGTGCCAGCAGCCTTGCTAGGGTAGTAGGAGATACGCAGTATTTT
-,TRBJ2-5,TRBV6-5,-,CASSYAEQGTQYF,TGTGCCAGCAGTTACGCAGAACAGGGGACCCAGTACTTC
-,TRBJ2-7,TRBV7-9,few,CASGSGGLDSYEQYF,TGTGCCAGCGGGTCTGGGGGCCTCGACTCCTACGAGCAGTACTTC
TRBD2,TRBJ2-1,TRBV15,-,CATSRDLASGKGSYNEQFF,TGTGCCACCAGCAGAGACCTTGCTAGCGGGAAAGGGTCCTACAATGAGCAGTTCTTC
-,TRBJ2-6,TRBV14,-,CASSYITGANVLTF,TGTGCCAGCAGCTATATAACTGGGGCCAACGTCCTGACTTTC
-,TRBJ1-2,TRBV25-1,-,CASSEYRGSGYTF,TGTGCCAGCAGTGAATACAGGGGAAGCGGCTACACCTTC
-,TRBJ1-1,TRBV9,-,CASSRTLGRVNTEAFF,TGTGCCAGCAGCCGGACGCTGGGCAGGGTGAACACTGAAGCTTTCTTT
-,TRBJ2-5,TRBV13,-,CASSLDAAQDEQETQYF,TGTGCCAGCAGCTTAGACGCCGCACAGGACGAACAAGAGACCCAGTACTTC
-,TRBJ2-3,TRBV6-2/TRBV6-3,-,CASSYGNDNTDTQYF,TGTGCCAGCAGTTACGGTAACGACAACACAGATACGCAGTATTTT
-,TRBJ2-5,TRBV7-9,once,CASSDNKRRGRDNEQYF,TGTGCCAGCAGTGACAATAAGCGGCGCGGGCGCGACAATGAGCAGTACTTC
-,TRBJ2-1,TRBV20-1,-,CSAIPVDEQFF,TGCAGTGCTATCCCAGTCGATGAGCAGTTCTTC
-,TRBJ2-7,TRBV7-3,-,CATPRDVAYEQYF,TGTGCCACTCCGAGGGACGTAGCCTACGAGCAGTACTTC
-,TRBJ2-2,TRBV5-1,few,CASSFLGTGELFF,TGTGCCAGCAGTTTCTTAGGCACCGGGGAGCTGTTTTTT
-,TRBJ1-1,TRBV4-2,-,CASSLRVWTQNTEAFF,TGTGCCAGCAGCCTCCGGGTTTGGACACAGAACACTGAAGCTTTCTTT
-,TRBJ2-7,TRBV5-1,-,CASSPLGELFYEQYF,TGCGCCAGCAGCCCGCTCGGGGAATTATTCTACGAGCAGTACTTC
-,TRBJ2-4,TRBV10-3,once,CAISTGQGGAKNIQYF,TGTGCCATCAGTACCGGACAGGGAGGGGCCAAAAACATTCAGTACTTC
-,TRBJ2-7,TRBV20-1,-,CSARGLPSSYEQYF,TGCAGTGCTAGAGGATTACCCAGCTCCTACGAGCAGTACTTC
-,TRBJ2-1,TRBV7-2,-,CASSLGTAPYNEQFF,TGTGCCAGCAGCTTAGGAACCGCCCCCTACAATGAGCAGTTCTTC
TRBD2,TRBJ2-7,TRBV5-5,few,CASTPGGYEQYF,TGTGCCAGCACCCCGGGGGGCTACGAGCAGTACTTC
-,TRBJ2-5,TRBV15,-,CATSRVGETQYF,TGTGCCACCAGCAGAGTTGGGGAGACCCAGTACTTC
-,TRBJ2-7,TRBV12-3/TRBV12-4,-,CASSSLGGTRGLYEQYF,TGTGCCAGCAGTTCGCTTGGGGGGACCAGGGGTCTCTACGAGCAGTACTTC
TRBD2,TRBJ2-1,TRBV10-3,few,CAISDRGDEQFF,TGTGCCATCAGTGACCGGGGGGATGAGCAGTTCTTC
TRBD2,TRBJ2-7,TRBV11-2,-,CASRGEGYEQYF,TGTGCCAGCAGAGGGGAGGGCTACGAGCAGTACTTC
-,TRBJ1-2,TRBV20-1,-,CSGQGGVDYGYTF,TGCAGTGGGCAGGGCGGGGTTGACTATGGCTACACCTTC
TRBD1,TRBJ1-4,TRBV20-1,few,CSAIKDRVGEKLFF,TGCAGTGCTATAAAGGACAGGGTCGGTGAAAAACTGTTTTTT
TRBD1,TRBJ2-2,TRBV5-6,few,CASSLFWDRDTGELFF,TGTGCCAGCAGCTTGTTTTGGGACAGGGACACCGGGGAGCTGTTTTTT
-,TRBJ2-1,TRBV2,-,CASSEALHSRDNEQFF,TGTGCCAGCAGTGAAGCGCTTCACTCCAGGGACAATGAGCAGTTCTTC
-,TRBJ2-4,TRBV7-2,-,CASSLSLPGLAKNIQYF,TGTGCCAGCAGCTTAAGCCTCCCAGGGTTGGCCAAAAACATTCAGTACTTC
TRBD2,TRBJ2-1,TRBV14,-,CASSLRWTSGNNEQFF,TGTGCCAGCAGCCTAAGATGGACTAGCGGAAACAATGAGCAGTTCTTC
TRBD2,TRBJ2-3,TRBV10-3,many,CAIRTSAVNTDTQYF,TGTGCCATCAGGACTAGCGCGGTCAACACAGATACGCAGTATTTT
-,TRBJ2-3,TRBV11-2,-,CASSPRAWTLTDTQYF,TGTGCCAGCAGCCCCCGGGCTTGGACGCTCACAGATACGCAGTATTTT
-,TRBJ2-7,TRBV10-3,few,CAISEAGVYEQYF,TGTGCCATCAGTGAGGCCGGGGTCTACGAGCAGTACTTC
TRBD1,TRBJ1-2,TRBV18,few,CASSPPGQGHGYTF,TGTGCCAGCTCACCTCCTGGACAGGGCCATGGCTACACCTTC
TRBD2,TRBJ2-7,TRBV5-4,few,CASSLGVSGRAPYEQYF,TGTGCCAGCAGCTTGGGGGTTAGCGGGAGAGCCCCCTACGAGCAGTACTTC
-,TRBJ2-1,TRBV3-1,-,CASSRRGEQFF,TGTGCCAGCAGCCGTAGGGGTGAGCAGTTCTTC
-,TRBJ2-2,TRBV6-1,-,CASVFRALGTGELFF,TGTGCCAGCGTGTTCAGGGCATTGGGGACCGGGGAGCTGTTTTTT
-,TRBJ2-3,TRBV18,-,CASSTGIADTQYF,TGTGCCAGCTCAACTGGAATCGCAGATACGCAGTATTTT
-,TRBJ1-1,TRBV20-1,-,CSARSWGALNTEAFF,TGCAGTGCTAGAAGTTGGGGGGCCCTTAACACTGAAGCTTTCTTT
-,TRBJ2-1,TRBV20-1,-,CSPRQSFNEQFF,TGCAGTCCCCGCCAGTCGTTCAATGAGCAGTTCTTC
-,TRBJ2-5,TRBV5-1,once,CANSFEGETQYF,TGCGCCAACAGCTTCGAGGGGGAGACCCAGTACTTC
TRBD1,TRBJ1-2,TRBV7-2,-,CASSRDRAPGGYTF,TGTGCCAGCAGCCGGGACAGGGCGCCCGGTGGCTACACCTTC
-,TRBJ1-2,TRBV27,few,CASSQEGGWANGYTF,TGTGCCAGCAGTCAAGAGGGGGGGTGGGCGAATGGCTACACCTTC